A single sample is the source of the 19 T cell receptor beta chains below, sequenced in a study of blood T cell repertoires in COVID-19. Sequenced by immunoSEQ multiplex PCR; TCRdb stores in-frame clones only, minus some. The sample carries about 200,000 clones, about 88% recorded once. The sequencing sample was made of peripheral blood. The receptor set was obtained from a woman in her forties with acute or convalescent COVID-19.

This chain links TRBV24-1 with TRBJ2-5; the D gene is possibly TRBD1 (5 bases). The ends were cut back, 3 bases at V and 3 bases at J, with 10 bases in the middle. Germline loops: CDR1 KGHDR, CDR2 SFDVKD. This CDR3 region has 14 residues. The CDR3 nucleotides read TGTGCCACCAGTGATGTGGGCAGGGAAGAGACCCAGTACTTC. It yields the protein CATSDVGREETQYF.

This clone was observed a few times. The chain employs TRBV6-4 and TRBJ2-1, with 13 bases aligning to TRBD2. V shed 3 bases and J 5 bases; nucleotides not matched to a gene: 1. Germline lookup yields CDR1 MRHNA and CDR2 SNTAGT. This CDR3 region has 15 residues. The CDR3 DNA reads TGTGCCAGCAGTGAGGGGACTAGCGGGGACAATGAGCAGTTCTTC. This translates into CASSEGTSGDNEQFF.

This clone has just a few counts. This chain uses TRBV14 with TRBJ2-2; the D gene is possibly TRBD1 (6 bases). The CDR3 length is 13 residues. CDR1 SGHDN and CDR2 FVKESK come from the germline V gene. The V end was cut by 6 bases, the J end by 4 bases, with 9 bases between. The CDR3 is CASSQQGTGELFF. CDR3 DNA: TGTGCCAGCAGTCAACAGGGCACCGGGGAGCTGTTTTTT.

The genes are TRBV9 and TRBJ1-2; D unresolved. This CDR3 contains 14 residues. Trimming cost V 4 bases and J 1 base, with 11 bases left between them. Germline V lookup: CDR1 SGDLS, CDR2 YYNGEE. CDR3 DNA sequence: TGTGCCAGCAGCCCCCATCCAGATAACTATGGCTACACCTTC. Its translation: CASSPHPDNYGYTF.

This clone turned up a few times. CDR3 sequence: CASSGLAGSQTGELFF. The CDR3 DNA sequence: TGTGCCAGCAGTGGACTAGCGGGGAGCCAAACCGGGGAGCTGTTTTTT. The chain has TRBV6-1 and TRBJ2-2; TRBD2 matches 11 bases. Losses at the gene ends were 4 bases for V and 5 bases for J; bases not matched to a gene: 6. The germline V gene has CDR1 MNHNS and CDR2 SASEGT. The CDR3 covers 16 residues.

This chain connects TRBV5-1 to TRBJ2-5; 13 positions match TRBD2. Losses at the gene ends were 7 bases for V and 5 bases for J; bases not matched to a gene: 11. CDR1 and CDR2 (germline): SGHRS, YFSETQ. The CDR3 loop spans 16 amino acids. DNA for the CDR3: TGCGCCAGCGGCCCGGGACTAGCGGGGATGTGGGAGACCCAGTACTTC. As protein: CASGPGLAGMWETQYF.

This sequence joins TRBV18 and TRBJ1-1, with D possibly matching TRBD1 (5 bases). Germline lookup yields CDR1 KGHSH and CDR2 LQKENI. Trimming removed 6 bases from V and 0 bases from J, with 14 bases in between. CDR3 length: 15 amino acids. As DNA, the CDR3 is TGTGCCAGCTCCCAAAACCCGACAGTGAACACTGAAGCTTTCTTT. Encoded protein: CASSQNPTVNTEAFF.

The gene calls are TRBV6-5 and TRBJ2-2; tentatively, D is TRBD2 (5 bases). Trimming left V 8 bases short and J 0 bases short, with 13 bases between. This CDR3 has 15 residues. Germline loops: CDR1 MNHEY, CDR2 SVGAGI. CDR3 loop: CASAFRGANTGELFF. CDR3 nucleotide sequence: TGTGCCAGCGCCTTTCGGGGTGCGAACACCGGGGAGCTGTTTTTT.

J is TRBJ2-3 and V is TRBV30; TRBD1 is a possible D gene (5 bases). V was trimmed by 7 bases and J by 0 bases, leaving 14 bases between them. CDR1 is GTSNPN, CDR2 SVGIG, per germline (reference sequence). The CDR3 totals 14 residues. Here the CDR3 DNA reads TGTGCCTTCCAAGGGGCTAGTAGCACAGATACGCAGTATTTT. Protein: CAFQGASSTDTQYF. Full variable domain (remainder filled in from reference TRBV30 and TRBJ2-3): SQTIHQWPATLVQPVGSPLSLECTVEGTSNPNLYWYRQAAGRGLQLLFYSVGIGQISSEVPQNLSASRPQDRQFILSSKKLLLSDSGFYLCAFQGASSTDTQYFGPGTRLTVL.

This clone came up a few times. The V call is TRBV29-1, the J call TRBJ1-5; 10 nucleotides agree with TRBD1. The J segment lost 6 bases and the V segment lost 7 bases, leaving 9 bases of the junction unmatched. The CDR3 is 14 residues long. From germline, CDR1 is SQVTM and CDR2 ANQGSEA. CDR3 DNA: TGCAGCGCATCAGGGACAGGGGATCGTCAGCCCCAGCATTTT. It codes for CSASGTGDRQPQHF.

The rearrangement joins TRBV6-6 to TRBJ2-1; the D is unclear. The germline V gene has CDR1 MNHNY and CDR2 SVGAGI (reference sequence). V lost 2 bases to trimming and J lost 8 bases, with 7 bases between them. The CDR3 is 12 amino acids. The CDR3 DNA sequence: TGTGCCAGCAGTTACGACGGGTATGAGCAGTTCTTC. This codes for CASSYDGYEQFF.

The J gene is TRBJ2-2, the V gene TRBV6-5; 8 positions match TRBD1. The CDR3 loop spans 14 amino acids. The trim removed 9 bases at V and 3 bases at J, leaving 6 bases unmatched. CDR1 MNHEY and CDR2 SVGAGI come from the germline V gene. DNA of the CDR3: TGTGCCAGTTACAGGGGGACCGACACCGGGGAGCTGTTTTTT. Encoded protein: CASYRGTDTGELFF.

This chain connects TRBV18 to TRBJ1-1; D is unresolved. The V gene's germline CDR1 is KGHSH and CDR2 LQKENI. The CDR3 contains 14 residues. V was clipped by 1 base and J by 1 base, with 7 bases between them. Written as DNA, the CDR3 is TGTGCCAGCTCACCACGTCAGGAGAACACTGAAGCTTTCTTT. Amino acid sequence: CASSPRQENTEAFF.

V is TRBV6-1 and J is TRBJ1-2; TRBD1 might be the D (5 bases). Trimming removed 0 bases from V and 5 bases from J, with 10 bases in between. The CDR3 has 14 residues. In germline, CDR1 is MNHNS, CDR2 SASEGT. In DNA, the CDR3 is TGTGCCAGCAGTGAAGCGCGTTCAGGGTATGGCTACACCTTC. It yields the protein CASSEARSGYGYTF.

This chain uses TRBV9 with TRBJ1-1; 7 bases match TRBD1. Trimming cost V 3 bases and J 0 bases; bases outside gene matches: 8. Germline assignment: CDR1 SGDLS and CDR2 YYNGEE. This CDR3 is 16 amino acids long. The CDR3: CASSAPGTAMNTEAFF. The CDR3 coding sequence is TGTGCCAGCAGCGCGCCCGGGACAGCAATGAACACTGAAGCTTTCTTT. The whole variable domain, filled in from reference TRBV9 and TRBJ1-1, reads DSGVTQTPKHLITATGQRVTLRCSPRSGDLSVYWYQQSLDQGLQFLIQYYNGEERAKGNILERFSAQQFPDLHSELNLSSLELGDSALYFCASSAPGTAMNTEAFFGQGTRLTVV.

This chain uses TRBV19 with TRBJ1-3; D perhaps matches TRBD1 (5 bases). The CDR3 contains 16 residues. V lost 7 bases and J 4 bases, leaving 20 bases between the germline ends. CDR1 and CDR2 from the germline V gene are LNHDA and SQIVND (reference sequence). The CDR3 is CASKFSSQDVGNTIYF. In DNA form, the CDR3 reads TGTGCCAGTAAATTTTCCTCACAGGACGTAGGAAACACCATATATTTT.

The chain employs TRBV5-4 and TRBJ2-5; D is perhaps TRBD1 (6 bases). The germline gives CDR1 SGHNT, CDR2 YYREEE (reference sequence). The CDR3 is 16 residues long. Trimming pared 4 bases from V and 3 bases from J, leaving 19 bases between. The CDR3 is CASSPGRDTGKETQYF. The CDR3 region has the DNA TGTGCCAGCAGCCCGGGAAGGGACACGGGGAAAGAGACCCAGTACTTC.

CDR3: CASSPDRAQETQYF. The CDR3 nucleotides read TGTGCCAGCAGCCCTGACAGGGCGCAAGAGACCCAGTACTTC. The chain recombines TRBV5-4 with TRBJ2-5; 7 bases align to TRBD1. This CDR3 is 14 amino acids long. Germline V gives CDR1 SGHNT, CDR2 YYREEE (reference sequence). The V gene end was trimmed by 4 bases and the J gene end by 2 bases; junction bases not matched to a gene: 5.

The rearrangement links TRBV19 to TRBJ2-3; 9 nucleotides agree with TRBD2. CDR1 and CDR2 (germline): LNHDA, SQIVND (reference sequence). The CDR3 extends over 16 amino acids. The ends lost 4 bases at V and 3 bases at J; junction bases unmatched: 8. The CDR3 DNA reads TGTGCCAGTAGTAGCGGGGGGGCCGGATTAACAGATACGCAGTATTTT. Translation: CASSSGGAGLTDTQYF. The complete variable domain, with remaining parts taken from reference TRBV19 and TRBJ2-3, reads DGGITQSPKYLFRKEGQNVTLSCEQNLNHDAMYWYRQDPGQGLRLIYYSQIVNDFQKGDIAEGYSVSREKKESFPLTVTSAQKNPTAFYLCASSSGGAGLTDTQYFGPGTRLTVL.